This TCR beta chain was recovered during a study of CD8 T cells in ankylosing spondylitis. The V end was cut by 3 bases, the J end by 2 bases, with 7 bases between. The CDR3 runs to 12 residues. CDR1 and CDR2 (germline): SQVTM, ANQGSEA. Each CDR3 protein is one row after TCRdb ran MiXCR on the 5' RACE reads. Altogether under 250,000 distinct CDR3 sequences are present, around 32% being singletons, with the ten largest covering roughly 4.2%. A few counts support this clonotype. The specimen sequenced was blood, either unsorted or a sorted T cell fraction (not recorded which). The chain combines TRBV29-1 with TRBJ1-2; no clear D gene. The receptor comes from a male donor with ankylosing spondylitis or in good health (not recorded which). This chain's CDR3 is CSVEGSNYGYTF. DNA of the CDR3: TGCAGCGTTGAGGGCAGCAACTATGGCTACACCTTC. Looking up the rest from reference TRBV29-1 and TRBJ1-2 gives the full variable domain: SAVISQKPSRDICQRGTSLTIQCQVDSQVTMMFWYRQQPGQSLTLIATANQGSEATYESGFVIDKFPISRPNLTFSTLTVSNMSPEDSSIYLCSVEGSNYGYTFGSGTRLTVV.